This T cell receptor (beta chain) is from a study of cytomegalovirus exposure and HLA in healthy donors. PCR used 60 Vbeta primers and 13 Jbeta primers. Here immunoSEQ multiplex PCR was the method, and the copy in TCRdb shows in-frame clones only, minus some. The repertoire holds 200,000 or so clones, around 79% seen once, with 1.5% to 2% in the top ten. CDR3 length: 17 residues. Trimming at V came to 0 bases and at J to 2 bases, leaving 9 bases not matched to a gene. Germline lookup yields CDR1 LGHNT and CDR2 FRNRAP. This receptor was taken from a man younger than 35 in good health and CMV-seronegative. The chain couples TRBV12-5 to TRBJ1-2; 7 bases fit TRBD1. The material sequenced was PBMCs. CDR3 DNA sequence: TGTGCTAGTGGTTTGGTATCGTTGGGACAGTTAAACTATGGCTACACCTTC. Its protein product is CASGLVSLGQLNYGYTF. Looking up the rest from reference TRBV12-5 and TRBJ1-2 gives the full variable domain: DARVTQTPRHKVTEMGQEVTMRCQPILGHNTVFWYRQTMMQGLELLAYFRNRAPLDDSGMPKDRFSAEMPDATLATLKIQPSEPRDSAVYFCASGLVSLGQLNYGYTFGSGTRLTVV.